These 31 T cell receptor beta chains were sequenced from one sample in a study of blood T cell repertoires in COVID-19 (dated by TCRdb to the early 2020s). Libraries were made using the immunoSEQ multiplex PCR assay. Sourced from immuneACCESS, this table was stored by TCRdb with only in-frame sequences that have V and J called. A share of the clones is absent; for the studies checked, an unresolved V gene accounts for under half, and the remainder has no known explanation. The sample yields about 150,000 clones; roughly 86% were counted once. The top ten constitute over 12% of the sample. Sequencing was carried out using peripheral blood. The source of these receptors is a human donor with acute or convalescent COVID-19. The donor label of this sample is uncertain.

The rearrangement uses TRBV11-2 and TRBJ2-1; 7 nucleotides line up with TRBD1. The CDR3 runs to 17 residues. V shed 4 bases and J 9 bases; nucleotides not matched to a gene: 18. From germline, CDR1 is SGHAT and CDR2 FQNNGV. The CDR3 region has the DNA TGTGCCAGCAGCTCGAATTCCGGGACAGCAACCTCTACTGAGCAGTTCTTC. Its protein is CASSSNSGTATSTEQFF.

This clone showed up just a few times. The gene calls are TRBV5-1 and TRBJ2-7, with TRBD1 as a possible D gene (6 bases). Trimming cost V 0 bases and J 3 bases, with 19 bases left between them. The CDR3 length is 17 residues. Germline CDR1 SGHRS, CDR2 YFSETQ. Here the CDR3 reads CASSLVSGVQGNYEQYF. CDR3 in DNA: TGCGCCAGCAGCTTGGTGTCTGGCGTTCAGGGGAACTACGAGCAGTACTTC.

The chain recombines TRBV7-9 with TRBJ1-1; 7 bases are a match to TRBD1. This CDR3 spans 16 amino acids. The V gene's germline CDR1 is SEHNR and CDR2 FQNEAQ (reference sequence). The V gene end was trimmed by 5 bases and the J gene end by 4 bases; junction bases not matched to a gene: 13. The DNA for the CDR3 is TGTGCCAGCAGCCGTTTGGGACAGTTTGGGCGCACTGAAGCTTTCTTT. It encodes CASSRLGQFGRTEAFF.

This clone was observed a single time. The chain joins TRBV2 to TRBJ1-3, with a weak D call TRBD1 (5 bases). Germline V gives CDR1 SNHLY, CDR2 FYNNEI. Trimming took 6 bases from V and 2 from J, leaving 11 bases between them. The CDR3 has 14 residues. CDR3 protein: CASRGGGAGNTIYF. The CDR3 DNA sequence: TGTGCCAGCAGGGGGGGAGGAGCTGGAAACACCATATATTTT.

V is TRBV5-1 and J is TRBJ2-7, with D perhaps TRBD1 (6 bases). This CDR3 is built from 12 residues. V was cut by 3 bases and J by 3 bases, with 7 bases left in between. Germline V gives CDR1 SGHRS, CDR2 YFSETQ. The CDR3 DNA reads TGCGCCAGCAGCTGGGACAACTACGAGCAGTACTTC. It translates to CASSWDNYEQYF.

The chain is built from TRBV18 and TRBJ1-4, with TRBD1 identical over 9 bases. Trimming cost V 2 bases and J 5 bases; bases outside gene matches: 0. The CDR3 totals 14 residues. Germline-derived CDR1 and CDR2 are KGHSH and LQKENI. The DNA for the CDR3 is TGTGCCAGCTCACCAGGGACAGGGAATGAAAAACTGTTTTTT. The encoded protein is CASSPGTGNEKLFF.

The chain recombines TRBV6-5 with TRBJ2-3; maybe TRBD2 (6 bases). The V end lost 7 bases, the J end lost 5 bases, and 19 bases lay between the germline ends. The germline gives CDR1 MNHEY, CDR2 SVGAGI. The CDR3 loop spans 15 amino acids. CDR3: CASTAGGLGGDTQYF. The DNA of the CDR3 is TGTGCCAGCACCGCTGGAGGCCTGGGGGGAGATACGCAGTATTTT.

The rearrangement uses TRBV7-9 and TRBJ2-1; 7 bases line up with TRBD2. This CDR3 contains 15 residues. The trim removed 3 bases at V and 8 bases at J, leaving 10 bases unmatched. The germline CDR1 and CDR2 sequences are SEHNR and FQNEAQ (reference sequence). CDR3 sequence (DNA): TGTGCCAGCAGCTTCTATCGGGGGGAGCGAGATGAGCAGTTCTTC. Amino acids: CASSFYRGERDEQFF. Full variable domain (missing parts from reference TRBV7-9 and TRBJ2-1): DTGVSQNPRHKITKRGQNVTFRCDPISEHNRLYWYRQTLGQGPEFLTYFQNEAQLEKSRLLSDRFSAERPKGSFSTLEIQRTEQGDSAMYLCASSFYRGERDEQFFGPGTRLTVL.

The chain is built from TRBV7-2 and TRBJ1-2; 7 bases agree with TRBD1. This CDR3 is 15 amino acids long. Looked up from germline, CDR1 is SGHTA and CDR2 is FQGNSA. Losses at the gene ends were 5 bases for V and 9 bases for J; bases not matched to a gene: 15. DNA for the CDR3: TGTGCCAGCAGCATGATTGACAGGGAGTACCGTCGCTACACCTTC. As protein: CASSMIDREYRRYTF.

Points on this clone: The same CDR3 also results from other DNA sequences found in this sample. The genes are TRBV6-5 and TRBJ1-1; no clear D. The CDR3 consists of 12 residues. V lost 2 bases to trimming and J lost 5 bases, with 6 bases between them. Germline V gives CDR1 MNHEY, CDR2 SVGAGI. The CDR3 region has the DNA TGTGCCAGCAGTTACGGAGGGACTGAAGCTTTCTTT. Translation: CASSYGGTEAFF.

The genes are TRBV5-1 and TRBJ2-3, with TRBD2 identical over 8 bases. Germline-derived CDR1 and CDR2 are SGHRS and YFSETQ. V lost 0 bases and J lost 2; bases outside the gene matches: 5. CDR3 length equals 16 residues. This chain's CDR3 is CASSLEGRGDTDTQYF. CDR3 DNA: TGCGCCAGCAGCTTGGAAGGGCGGGGGGACACAGATACGCAGTATTTT.

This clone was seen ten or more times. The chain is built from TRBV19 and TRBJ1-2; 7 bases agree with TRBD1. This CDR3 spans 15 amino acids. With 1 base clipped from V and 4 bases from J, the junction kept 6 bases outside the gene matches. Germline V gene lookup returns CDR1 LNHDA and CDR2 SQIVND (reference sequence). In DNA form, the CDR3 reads TGTGCCAGTAGTATAGCCCCAGGGGGTGGCTATGGCTACACCTTC. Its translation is CASSIAPGGGYGYTF. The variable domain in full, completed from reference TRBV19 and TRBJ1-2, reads DGGITQSPKYLFRKEGQNVTLSCEQNLNHDAMYWYRQDPGQGLRLIYYSQIVNDFQKGDIAEGYSVSREKKESFPLTVTSAQKNPTAFYLCASSIAPGGGYGYTFGSGTRLTVV.

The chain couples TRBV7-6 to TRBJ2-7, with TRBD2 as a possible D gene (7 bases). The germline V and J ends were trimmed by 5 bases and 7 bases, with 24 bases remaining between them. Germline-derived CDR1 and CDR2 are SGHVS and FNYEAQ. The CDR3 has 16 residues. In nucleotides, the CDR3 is TGTGCCAGCAGCGTACAGGGAACCCTTTCGCGGGGGGAGCAGTACTTC. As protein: CASSVQGTLSRGEQYF.

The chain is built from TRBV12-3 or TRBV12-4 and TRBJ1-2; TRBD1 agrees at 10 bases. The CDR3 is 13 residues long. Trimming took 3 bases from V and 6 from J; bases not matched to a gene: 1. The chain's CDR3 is CASSLTGGNGYTF. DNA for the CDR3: TGTGCCAGCAGTTTGACAGGGGGCAATGGCTACACCTTC.

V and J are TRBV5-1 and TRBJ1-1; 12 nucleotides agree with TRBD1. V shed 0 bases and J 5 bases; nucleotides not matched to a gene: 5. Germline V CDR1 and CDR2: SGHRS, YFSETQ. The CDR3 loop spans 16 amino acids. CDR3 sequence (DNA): TGCGCCAGCAGCTTGGGGGGACAGGGGGCGAGGACTGAAGCTTTCTTT. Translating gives CASSLGGQGARTEAFF.

The CDR3 sequence is CASSPELGLSETQYF. CDR3 DNA sequence: TGTGCCAGCAGCCCCGAACTAGGGTTGTCGGAGACCCAGTACTTC. This rearrangement joins TRBV7-9 to TRBJ2-5, with D possibly being TRBD2 (5 bases). This CDR3 is 15 amino acids long. The V end was cut by 5 bases, the J end by 5 bases, with 18 bases between. CDR1 is SEHNR, CDR2 FQNEAQ, per germline (reference sequence).

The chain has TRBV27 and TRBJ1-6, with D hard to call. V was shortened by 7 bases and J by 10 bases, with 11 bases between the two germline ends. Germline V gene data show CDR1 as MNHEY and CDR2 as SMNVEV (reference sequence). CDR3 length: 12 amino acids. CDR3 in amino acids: CASTVFGSPLHF. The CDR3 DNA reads TGTGCCAGCACCGTGTTCGGGTCACCCCTCCACTTT.

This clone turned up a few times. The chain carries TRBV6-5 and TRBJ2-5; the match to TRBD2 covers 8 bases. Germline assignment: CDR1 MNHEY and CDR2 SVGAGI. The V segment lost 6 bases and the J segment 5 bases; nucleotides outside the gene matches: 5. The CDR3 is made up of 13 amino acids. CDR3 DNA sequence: TGTGCCAGCAGCGGACTAGCCACTGAGACCCAGTACTTC. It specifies CASSGLATETQYF.

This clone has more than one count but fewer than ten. CDR3 coding DNA: TGTGCCAGCAGATCTACTAGCGGGGAACTCACAGATACGCAGTATTTT. Protein product: CASRSTSGELTDTQYF. The V call is TRBV25-1, the J call TRBJ2-3, with 10 nucleotides matching TRBD2. Germline loops: CDR1 MGHDK, CDR2 SYGVNS. The CDR3 runs 16 residues. V lost 6 bases and J lost 2; bases outside the gene matches: 8.

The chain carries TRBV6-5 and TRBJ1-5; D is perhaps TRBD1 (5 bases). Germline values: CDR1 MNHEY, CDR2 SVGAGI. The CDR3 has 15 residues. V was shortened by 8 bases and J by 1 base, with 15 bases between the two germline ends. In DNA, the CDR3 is TGTGCCAGCCTGCTGGCGGGGGGAAGCAATCAGCCCCAGCATTTT. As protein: CASLLAGGSNQPQHF.

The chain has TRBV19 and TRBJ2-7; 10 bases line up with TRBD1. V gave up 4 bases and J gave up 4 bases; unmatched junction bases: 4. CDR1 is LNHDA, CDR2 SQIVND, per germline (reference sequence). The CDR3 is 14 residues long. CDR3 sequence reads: CASSKGQGSYEQYF. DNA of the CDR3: TGTGCCAGTAGTAAGGGACAGGGGAGTTACGAGCAGTACTTC.

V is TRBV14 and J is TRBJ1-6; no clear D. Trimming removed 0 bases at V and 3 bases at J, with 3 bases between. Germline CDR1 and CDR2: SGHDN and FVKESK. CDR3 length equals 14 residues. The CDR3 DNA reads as TGTGCCAGCAGCCAAGACTACTATAATTCACCCCTCCACTTT. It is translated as CASSQDYYNSPLHF.

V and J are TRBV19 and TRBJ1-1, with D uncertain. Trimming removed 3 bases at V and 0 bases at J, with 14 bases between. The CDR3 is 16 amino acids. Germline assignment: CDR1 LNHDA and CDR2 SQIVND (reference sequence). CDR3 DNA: TGTGCCAGTAGTATCGGGCGGGGATCGATGAACACTGAAGCTTTCTTT. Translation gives CASSIGRGSMNTEAFF.

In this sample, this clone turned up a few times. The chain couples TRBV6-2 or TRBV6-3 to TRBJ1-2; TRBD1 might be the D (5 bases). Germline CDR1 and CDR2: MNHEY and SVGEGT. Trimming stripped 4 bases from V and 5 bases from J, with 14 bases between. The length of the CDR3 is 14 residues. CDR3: CASSSSQVNYGYTF. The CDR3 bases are TGTGCCAGCAGTTCCTCACAGGTGAATTATGGCTACACCTTC.

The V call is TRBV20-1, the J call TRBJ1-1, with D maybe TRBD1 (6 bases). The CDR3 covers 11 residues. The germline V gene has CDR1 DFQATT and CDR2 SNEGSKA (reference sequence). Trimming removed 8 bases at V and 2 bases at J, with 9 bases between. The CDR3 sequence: CSYRDNTEAFF. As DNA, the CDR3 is TGCAGTTACAGGGATAACACTGAAGCTTTCTTT.

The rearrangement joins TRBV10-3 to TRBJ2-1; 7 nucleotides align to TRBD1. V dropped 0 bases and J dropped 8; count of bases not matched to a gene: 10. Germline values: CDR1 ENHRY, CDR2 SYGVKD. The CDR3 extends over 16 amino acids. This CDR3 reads CAISESRQGDIDEQFF. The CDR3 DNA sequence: TGTGCCATCAGTGAGTCTCGGCAGGGGGACATAGATGAGCAGTTCTTC.

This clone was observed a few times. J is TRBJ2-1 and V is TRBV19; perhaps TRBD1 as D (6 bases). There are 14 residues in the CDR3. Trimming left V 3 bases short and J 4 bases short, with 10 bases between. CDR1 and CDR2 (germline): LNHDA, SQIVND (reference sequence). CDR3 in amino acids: CASSILDRYNEQFF. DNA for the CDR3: TGTGCCAGTAGTATTTTGGACAGATACAATGAGCAGTTCTTC.

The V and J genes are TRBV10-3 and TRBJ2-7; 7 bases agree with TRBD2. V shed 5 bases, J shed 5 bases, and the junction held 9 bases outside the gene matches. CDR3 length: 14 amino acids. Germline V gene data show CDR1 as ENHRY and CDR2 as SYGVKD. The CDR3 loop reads CAISTGRGRNEQYF. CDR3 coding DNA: TGTGCCATCAGTACTGGGAGGGGAAGGAACGAGCAGTACTTC.

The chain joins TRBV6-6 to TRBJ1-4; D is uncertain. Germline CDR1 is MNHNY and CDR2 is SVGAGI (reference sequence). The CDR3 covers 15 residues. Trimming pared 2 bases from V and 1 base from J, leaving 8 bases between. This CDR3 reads CASSYPGGTNEKLFF. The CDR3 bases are TGTGCCAGCAGTTACCCCGGTGGAACTAATGAAAAACTGTTTTTT.

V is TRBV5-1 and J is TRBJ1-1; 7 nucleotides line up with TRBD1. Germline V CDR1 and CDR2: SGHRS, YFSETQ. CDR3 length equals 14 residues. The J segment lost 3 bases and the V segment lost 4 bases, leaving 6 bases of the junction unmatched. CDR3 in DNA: TGCGCCAGCAGCCCGCACGGACAGGACACTGAAGCTTTCTTT. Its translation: CASSPHGQDTEAFF. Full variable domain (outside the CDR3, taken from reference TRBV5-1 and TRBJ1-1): KAGVTQTPRYLIKTRGQQVTLSCSPISGHRSVSWYQQTPGQGLQFLFEYFSETQRNKGNFPGRFSGRQFSNSRSEMNVSTLELGDSALYLCASSPHGQDTEAFFGQGTRLTVV.

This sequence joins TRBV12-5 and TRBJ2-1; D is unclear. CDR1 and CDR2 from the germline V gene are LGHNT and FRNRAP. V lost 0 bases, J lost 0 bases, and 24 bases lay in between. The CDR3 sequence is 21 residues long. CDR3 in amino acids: CASGLVRIQSVSLSSYNEQFF. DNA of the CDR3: TGTGCTAGTGGTTTGGTACGGATACAGTCAGTTTCTCTCAGCTCCTACAATGAGCAGTTCTTC.